This T cell receptor beta chain was identified during a study of blood T cell repertoires in COVID-19. Study at large: The origin of the acute and convalescent COVID-19 samples was the United States, Italy and Spain. Sources were T cells, B-cell-depleted T cells, or PBMCs; the material itself was cDNA or gDNA.

Germline values: CDR1 MNHEY, CDR2 SMNVEV (reference sequence). The ends lost 8 bases at V and 3 bases at J; junction bases unmatched: 7. This CDR3 is built from 13 residues. Study processing details: Counts of nucleated cells, estimated from reference gene primer amplification, were obtained. The protocol was immunoSEQ multiplex PCR, while the TCRdb copy is restricted to in-frame clones and leaves out a portion. The V and J calls and the clone size are those of that table, but D and trimming were determined from the DNA. The table shows roughly 250,000 clones, with around 85% occurring only once. Seattle patients were enrolled during active infection and followed longitudinally.

Material for sequencing was peripheral blood. The chain joins TRBV27 to TRBJ2-7; 7 bases map to TRBD2. The receptor comes from a woman aged 25 to 39 with COVID-19, enrolled during active disease. This CDR3 reads CASSGTNSYEQYF. In nucleotides, the CDR3 is TGTGCCAGCTCCGGGACTAATAGCTACGAGCAGTACTTC.